This T cell receptor (beta chain) was captured in a study of T cell responses to AZD1222 COVID-19 vaccine. CDR3 length equals 14 residues. With V trimmed by 6 bases and J by 6 bases, 3 bases remained unmatched. CDR1 is MNHEY, CDR2 SVGAGI, per germline. Second-dose recipients at about 4 or about 12 weeks were treated as one pooled group. The assay was immunoSEQ multiplex PCR, and TCRdb's table has in-frame clones only and misses some. Of some 280,000 clones listed, approximately 94% are singletons. The sample was peripheral blood, taken 28 days after the second AZD1222 dose. The receptor was derived from an adult who received the AZD1222 COVID-19 vaccine. J is TRBJ1-6 and V is TRBV6-5; 9 positions match TRBD1. This chain's CDR3 is CASSRDRVNSPLHF. In DNA form, the CDR3 reads TGTGCCAGCAGCCGGGACAGGGTTAATTCACCCCTCCACTTT.